This TCR beta chain was found in a study of CD8+ T cells in alopecia areata. The CDR3 is 15 residues long. The germline gives CDR1 SGHRS, CDR2 YFSETQ. The V segment lost 9 bases and the J segment 1 base; nucleotides outside the gene matches: 9. cDNA prepared by RNA extraction and subsequent reverse transcription served as the template for sequencing. Only in-frame clones appear in the TCRdb table, and some are missing; sequencing was by immunoSEQ multiplex PCR. The sample consists of roughly 220,000 clones, less than 45% of them appearing once. Treatment denoted: oral pan-JAK inhibitor, 5-10 mg twice daily. Specimens obtained from alopecia areata patients comprised lesional scalp punch biopsies and peripheral blood.

The sample in question was CD4+ T cells sorted from blood, obtained at approximately week 30, from a patient treated with tofacitinib. The rearrangement uses TRBV5-1 and TRBJ2-2; 7 nucleotides match TRBD1. The sequence derives from a human donor with alopecia areata. In DNA, the CDR3 is TGCGCCACCATACCTCAGGGGGTGAACACCGGGGAGCTGTTTTTT. Amino acid sequence: CATIPQGVNTGELFF.